These T cell receptor beta chains were read from a single sample in a study of T cells after yellow fever vaccination. TCRdb re-derived calls from the 5' RACE reads in MiXCR, one entry per CDR3 protein. In the table there are about 350,000 distinct CDR3 sequences, around 8.1% of which are singletons. Source: PBMCs, taken approximately 40 days after the first yellow fever vaccination. All receptors come from a man aged 18 to 35 who received the YFV17D yellow fever vaccine. CDR3s include the opening cysteine and the closing phenylalanine or tryptophan. The order of the fields is clone size, D gene, V gene, J gene, CDR3 protein, CDR3 DNA. A D gene is named only where the DNA matches it firmly. Clone size is stated in some rows and not others, as once, few, many or a class when expanded.

clone_size: .; d_call: TRBD1; v_call: TRBV2; j_call: TRBJ1-2; cdr3_aa: CASSRDREGGYTF; cdr3_nt: TGTGCCAGCAGCCGGGACAGGGAGGGTGGCTACACCTTC
clone_size: .; d_call: TRBD2; v_call: TRBV6-2/TRBV6-3; j_call: TRBJ2-1; cdr3_aa: CASSFPLAGDINEQFF; cdr3_nt: TGTGCCAGCAGTTTCCCCCTAGCGGGGGACATTAATGAGCAGTTCTTC
clone_size: .; d_call: .; v_call: TRBV5-4; j_call: TRBJ2-4; cdr3_aa: CASSLEGNKNIQYF; cdr3_nt: TGTGCCAGCAGCTTGGAGGGTAATAAAAACATTCAGTACTTC
clone_size: few; d_call: .; v_call: TRBV7-2; j_call: TRBJ2-1; cdr3_aa: CASSLDSGRRNEQFF; cdr3_nt: TGTGCCAGCAGCTTGGACTCGGGCAGGCGGAATGAGCAGTTCTTC
clone_size: few; d_call: .; v_call: TRBV6-2/TRBV6-3; j_call: TRBJ2-6; cdr3_aa: CASSPRGVQLTF; cdr3_nt: TGTGCCAGCAGTCCCAGGGGGGTGCAGCTGACTTTC
clone_size: .; d_call: TRBD2; v_call: TRBV6-5; j_call: TRBJ2-7; cdr3_aa: CASSYGAVSGGAYEQYF; cdr3_nt: TGTGCCAGCAGTTACGGGGCGGTTAGCGGGGGGGCGTACGAGCAGTACTTC
clone_size: .; d_call: TRBD1; v_call: TRBV5-1; j_call: TRBJ2-7; cdr3_aa: CASSLAPGGEQYF; cdr3_nt: TGCGCCAGCAGCTTGGCTCCAGGGGGAGAGCAGTACTTC
clone_size: .; d_call: TRBD1; v_call: TRBV12-3/TRBV12-4; j_call: TRBJ2-5; cdr3_aa: CASSFRTGGKETQYF; cdr3_nt: TGTGCCAGCAGTTTCCGGACAGGGGGTAAAGAGACCCAGTACTTC
clone_size: .; d_call: .; v_call: TRBV29-1; j_call: TRBJ1-2; cdr3_aa: CSAGRDGYTF; cdr3_nt: TGCAGCGCCGGAAGGGATGGCTACACCTTC
clone_size: .; d_call: .; v_call: TRBV5-5; j_call: TRBJ1-1; cdr3_aa: CASSLGGGKNTEAFF; cdr3_nt: TGTGCCAGCAGCTTGGGTGGGGGAAAGAACACTGAAGCTTTCTTT
clone_size: .; d_call: .; v_call: TRBV20-1; j_call: TRBJ1-5; cdr3_aa: CSAPIYGDSNQPQHF; cdr3_nt: TGCAGTGCCCCAATATACGGGGATAGCAATCAGCCCCAGCATTTT
clone_size: few; d_call: .; v_call: TRBV5-5; j_call: TRBJ2-5; cdr3_aa: CASSHTQVWETQYF; cdr3_nt: TGTGCCAGCAGCCACACCCAGGTGTGGGAGACCCAGTACTTC
clone_size: .; d_call: TRBD1; v_call: TRBV27; j_call: TRBJ2-2; cdr3_aa: CASSLTGTGFRELFF; cdr3_nt: TGTGCCAGCAGTCTCACCGGGACAGGGTTCCGGGAGCTGTTTTTT
clone_size: .; d_call: .; v_call: TRBV5-6; j_call: TRBJ2-3; cdr3_aa: CASSPSVGPSTDTQYF; cdr3_nt: TGTGCCAGCAGCCCGTCGGTTGGGCCTAGCACAGATACGCAGTATTTT
clone_size: .; d_call: .; v_call: TRBV24-1; j_call: TRBJ2-1; cdr3_aa: CATSDLSSPYNEQFF; cdr3_nt: TGTGCCACCAGTGATTTGAGTAGCCCCTACAATGAGCAGTTCTTC
clone_size: .; d_call: .; v_call: TRBV20-1; j_call: TRBJ1-3; cdr3_aa: CSATTASSGNTIYF; cdr3_nt: TGCAGTGCAACGACAGCCTCCTCTGGAAACACCATATATTTT
clone_size: few; d_call: .; v_call: TRBV4-1; j_call: TRBJ1-1; cdr3_aa: CASSQLGTVLAPEAFF; cdr3_nt: TGCGCCAGCAGCCAATTGGGCACGGTTTTGGCCCCTGAAGCTTTCTTT
clone_size: .; d_call: TRBD2; v_call: TRBV5-4; j_call: TRBJ2-5; cdr3_aa: CASSLGGLAGKETQYF; cdr3_nt: TGTGCCAGCAGCTTGGGGGGACTAGCGGGGAAAGAGACCCAGTACTTC
clone_size: .; d_call: .; v_call: TRBV19; j_call: TRBJ2-2; cdr3_aa: CATFSRRQTTGELFF; cdr3_nt: TGTGCCACCTTTTCCCGTCGACAGACCACCGGGGAGCTGTTTTTT
clone_size: few; d_call: .; v_call: TRBV12-3/TRBV12-4; j_call: TRBJ2-5; cdr3_aa: CASSSGQGGRETQYF; cdr3_nt: TGTGCCAGCAGTTCAGGACAGGGAGGGCGAGAGACCCAGTACTTC
clone_size: few; d_call: TRBD2; v_call: TRBV28; j_call: TRBJ2-1; cdr3_aa: CASRSWAGGDNEQFF; cdr3_nt: TGTGCCAGCAGGTCCTGGGCGGGGGGGGACAATGAGCAGTTCTTC
clone_size: .; d_call: TRBD1; v_call: TRBV6-5; j_call: TRBJ1-1; cdr3_aa: CASSYREPGQLNTEAFF; cdr3_nt: TGTGCCAGCAGTTACCGCGAACCGGGACAGCTGAACACTGAAGCTTTCTTT
clone_size: .; d_call: TRBD1; v_call: TRBV24-1; j_call: TRBJ2-3; cdr3_aa: CARDRGQDTQYF; cdr3_nt: TGTGCCAGGGACAGGGGGCAAGATACGCAGTATTTT
clone_size: few; d_call: .; v_call: TRBV20-1; j_call: TRBJ2-3; cdr3_aa: CSAETSGGAEDTQYF; cdr3_nt: TGCAGTGCCGAAACCTCGGGGGGCGCGGAGGATACGCAGTATTTT
clone_size: few; d_call: .; v_call: TRBV19; j_call: TRBJ2-6; cdr3_aa: CASSYGMRANVLTF; cdr3_nt: TGTGCCAGTAGTTACGGCATGAGGGCCAACGTCCTGACTTTC
clone_size: many; d_call: .; v_call: TRBV7-2; j_call: TRBJ2-2; cdr3_aa: CASSFRQNTGELFF; cdr3_nt: TGTGCCAGCAGCTTTCGACAGAACACCGGGGAGCTGTTTTTT
clone_size: .; d_call: .; v_call: TRBV3-1; j_call: TRBJ1-1; cdr3_aa: CASSRTPVLNTEAFF; cdr3_nt: TGTGCCAGCAGCCGGACACCAGTCTTGAACACTGAAGCTTTCTTT